The rows below give T cell receptor beta chains drawn from one sample of a study of T cell responses to AZD1222 COVID-19 vaccine. Profiled with immunoSEQ multiplex PCR; TCRdb holds only in-frame clones, not every one. The repertoire includes roughly 87,000 clones, around 91% of them detected once, and around 5.5% sits in the top ten. The source material was peripheral blood, sampled 28 days after the second AZD1222 dose. The source is an adult who received the AZD1222 COVID-19 vaccine. The CDR3 runs from the conserved cysteine through the conserved F or W. The D gene is left open where the match is weak.

j_gene | v_gene | d_gene | CDR3aa
TRBJ1-1 | TRBV29-1 | . | CSASKTGGTEAFF
TRBJ1-1 | TRBV14 | . | CASSPYGNTEAFF
TRBJ1-1 | TRBV6-6 | TRBD1 | CASWRDRGKNTEAFF
TRBJ1-6 | TRBV30 | . | CAWSQGNYNSPLHF
TRBJ2-7 | TRBV29-1 | TRBD1 | CSVNRGREQYF
TRBJ2-7 | TRBV27 | . | CASSLGRFGGSYEQYF
TRBJ1-4 | TRBV14 | . | CASSQVSGEEKLFF
TRBJ1-3 | TRBV11-3 | . | CASSLMTRDSGNTIYF
TRBJ2-7 | TRBV28 | . | CASTQGPIYEQYF
TRBJ1-3 | TRBV4-1 | . | CASSHFPWLNGGNTIYF
TRBJ1-6 | TRBV21-1 | . | CASSYRDREEDSPLHF
TRBJ2-3 | TRBV7-3 | TRBD2 | CASSSQRGGTDTQYF
TRBJ2-7 | TRBV14 | TRBD1 | CASSQVGTGGYEQYF
TRBJ1-1 | TRBV7-8 | . | CASSLPAEAFF
TRBJ1-1 | TRBV30 | . | CAWSDRVNTEAFF
TRBJ1-2 | TRBV7-2 | . | CASSLTGPASRGYTF
TRBJ2-7 | TRBV4-1 | TRBD1 | CASSQESTRQGVYEQYF
TRBJ2-7 | TRBV3-1/TRBV3-2 | . | CASSAHGVYEQYF
TRBJ1-2 | TRBV19 | TRBD1 | CASSMTGGTYGYTF
TRBJ1-1 | TRBV6-5 | . | CASRPPGTEAFF
TRBJ1-2 | TRBV18 | . | CASSPLQKLDYGYTF
TRBJ2-2 | TRBV4-1 | TRBD2 | CASREELAGGDTGELFF
TRBJ2-1 | TRBV3-1/TRBV3-2 | . | CASSQGFWNEQFF
TRBJ1-2 | TRBV7-3 | TRBD1 | CASSSGQGASGYTF